These T cell receptor beta chains were read from a single sample in a study of cytomegalovirus exposure and HLA in healthy donors. Profiled with immunoSEQ multiplex PCR; TCRdb holds only in-frame clones, not every one. The sample lists 85,000 to 120,000 clones; under 80% were seen once. The sequencing input was PBMCs. Receptor source: a man aged 55 to 69 in good health and CMV-seronegative. CDR3s include the opening cysteine and the closing phenylalanine or tryptophan. A D gene is named only where the DNA matches it firmly. Clone sizes are given selectively: once, few, many, or a class where the clone is expanded.

j_call: TRBJ2-3; v_call: TRBV2; clone_size: .; cdr3_length: 15; d_call: TRBD2; cdr3_aa: CASSGSGGFTDTQYF; cdr3_nt: TGTGCCAGCAGTGGTAGCGGGGGCTTCACAGATACGCAGTATTTT
j_call: TRBJ1-5; v_call: TRBV19; clone_size: .; cdr3_length: 13; d_call: .; cdr3_aa: CASRRSSNQPQHF; cdr3_nt: TGTGCCAGTAGGAGGAGTAGCAATCAGCCCCAGCATTTT
j_call: TRBJ2-5; v_call: TRBV2; clone_size: .; cdr3_length: 14; d_call: .; cdr3_aa: CASSPLVSQETQYF; cdr3_nt: TGTGCCAGCAGTCCCCTCGTGAGCCAAGAGACCCAGTACTTC
j_call: TRBJ2-3; v_call: TRBV7-2; clone_size: .; cdr3_length: 14; d_call: TRBD2; cdr3_aa: CASSTTSRTDTQYF; cdr3_nt: TGTGCCAGCAGCACGACTAGCAGAACAGATACGCAGTATTTT
j_call: TRBJ2-1; v_call: TRBV7-3; clone_size: few; cdr3_length: 14; d_call: TRBD2; cdr3_aa: CASSAQRGVDEQFF; cdr3_nt: TGTGCCAGCAGCGCCCAGCGGGGTGTCGATGAGCAGTTCTTC
j_call: TRBJ2-2; v_call: TRBV6-1; clone_size: .; cdr3_length: 15; d_call: TRBD1; cdr3_aa: CASSTGGLNTGELFF; cdr3_nt: TGTGCCAGCAGTACAGGGGGTTTGAACACCGGGGAGCTGTTTTTT
j_call: TRBJ2-1; v_call: TRBV18; clone_size: once; cdr3_length: 16; d_call: .; cdr3_aa: CASSPLPWGDYNEQFF; cdr3_nt: TGTGCCAGCTCACCCCTACCCTGGGGGGACTACAATGAGCAGTTCTTC
j_call: TRBJ2-1; v_call: TRBV25-1; clone_size: .; cdr3_length: 17; d_call: TRBD2; cdr3_aa: CASSGNLLAGGNNEQFF; cdr3_nt: TGTGCCAGCAGTGGCAATTTACTAGCGGGGGGGAACAATGAGCAGTTCTTC
j_call: TRBJ1-5; v_call: TRBV28; clone_size: .; cdr3_length: 13; d_call: .; cdr3_aa: CASYRDQYQPQHF; cdr3_nt: TGTGCCAGTTACAGGGATCAATATCAGCCCCAGCATTTT
j_call: TRBJ2-5; v_call: TRBV11-1; clone_size: few; cdr3_length: 16; d_call: TRBD2; cdr3_aa: CASSLSRGVNQETQYF; cdr3_nt: TGTGCCAGCAGCTTGAGTCGGGGGGTAAACCAAGAGACCCAGTACTTC
j_call: TRBJ1-2; v_call: TRBV6-4; clone_size: .; cdr3_length: 14; d_call: TRBD1; cdr3_aa: CASRRTGVDGGYTF; cdr3_nt: TGTGCCAGCAGGAGGACAGGGGTAGACGGTGGCTACACCTTC
j_call: TRBJ2-5; v_call: TRBV25-1; clone_size: .; cdr3_length: 15; d_call: TRBD2; cdr3_aa: CASSALAGAGETQYF; cdr3_nt: TGTGCCAGCAGTGCCCTAGCGGGGGCGGGGGAGACCCAGTACTTC
j_call: TRBJ2-5; v_call: TRBV15; clone_size: few; cdr3_length: 15; d_call: TRBD1; cdr3_aa: CATSRERGPSVAQYF; cdr3_nt: TGTGCCACCAGCAGAGAAAGGGGGCCCTCAGTGGCCCAGTACTTC
j_call: TRBJ1-5; v_call: TRBV4-1; clone_size: .; cdr3_length: 17; d_call: .; cdr3_aa: CASSQDAGREGNQPQHF; cdr3_nt: TGCGCCAGCAGCCAAGATGCTGGGAGGGAGGGCAATCAGCCCCAGCATTTT
j_call: TRBJ2-2; v_call: TRBV6-1; clone_size: .; cdr3_length: 14; d_call: .; cdr3_aa: CASITLRGGGELFF; cdr3_nt: TGTGCCAGCATAACTCTCAGGGGCGGGGGGGAGCTGTTTTTT
j_call: TRBJ2-3; v_call: TRBV7-2; clone_size: .; cdr3_length: 17; d_call: TRBD2; cdr3_aa: CASRPGLAGGRTDTQYF; cdr3_nt: TGTGCCAGCAGACCGGGACTAGCGGGGGGGCGGACAGATACGCAGTATTTT
j_call: TRBJ2-1; v_call: TRBV7-2; clone_size: .; cdr3_length: 16; d_call: TRBD2; cdr3_aa: CASSWTSGGVGDEQFF; cdr3_nt: TGTGCCAGCAGTTGGACTAGCGGGGGGGTGGGGGATGAGCAGTTCTTC
j_call: TRBJ1-5; v_call: TRBV18; clone_size: .; cdr3_length: 15; d_call: .; cdr3_aa: CASSPRAGENQPQHF; cdr3_nt: TGTGCCAGCTCACCACGGGCGGGAGAGAATCAGCCCCAGCATTTT
j_call: TRBJ2-5; v_call: TRBV2; clone_size: few; cdr3_length: 13; d_call: .; cdr3_aa: CASSIQGEETQYF; cdr3_nt: TGTGCCAGCAGTATACAGGGCGAAGAGACCCAGTACTTC
j_call: TRBJ1-5; v_call: TRBV6-6; clone_size: .; cdr3_length: 15; d_call: .; cdr3_aa: CASSPPVREYQPQHF; cdr3_nt: TGTGCCAGCAGTCCCCCGGTCCGTGAATATCAGCCCCAGCATTTT
j_call: TRBJ2-3; v_call: TRBV11-3; clone_size: .; cdr3_length: 15; d_call: TRBD2; cdr3_aa: CASSGASGSTDTQYF; cdr3_nt: TGTGCCAGCAGTGGGGCTAGCGGGAGCACAGATACGCAGTATTTT
j_call: TRBJ1-2; v_call: TRBV11-2; clone_size: .; cdr3_length: 16; d_call: TRBD1; cdr3_aa: CASSLLRGQGIGGYTF; cdr3_nt: TGTGCCAGCAGCTTATTACGGGGACAGGGAATCGGTGGCTACACCTTC
j_call: TRBJ2-3; v_call: TRBV4-3; clone_size: few; cdr3_length: 17; d_call: TRBD1; cdr3_aa: CASSQAVGQGAWDTQYF; cdr3_nt: TGCGCCAGCAGCCAGGCGGTGGGACAGGGGGCATGGGATACGCAGTATTTT
j_call: TRBJ2-3; v_call: TRBV7-7; clone_size: .; cdr3_length: 14; d_call: TRBD1; cdr3_aa: CASSPGQLTDTQYF; cdr3_nt: TGTGCCAGCAGCCCGGGACAGCTCACAGATACGCAGTATTTT
j_call: TRBJ1-5; v_call: TRBV2; clone_size: .; cdr3_length: 15; d_call: TRBD1; cdr3_aa: CASSPLDRINQPQHF; cdr3_nt: TGTGCCAGCAGCCCTCTGGACAGGATCAATCAGCCCCAGCATTTT
j_call: TRBJ1-6; v_call: TRBV5-6; clone_size: .; cdr3_length: 18; d_call: .; cdr3_aa: CASSLAKGRGTYNSPLHF; cdr3_nt: TGTGCCAGCAGCTTGGCCAAGGGGAGGGGGACCTATAATTCACCCCTCCACTTT
j_call: TRBJ2-4; v_call: TRBV18; clone_size: few; cdr3_length: 14; d_call: TRBD2; cdr3_aa: CASSPGLAVNIQYF; cdr3_nt: TGTGCCAGCTCACCTGGACTAGCGGTTAACATTCAGTACTTC
j_call: TRBJ1-2; v_call: TRBV5-5; clone_size: .; cdr3_length: 13; d_call: .; cdr3_aa: CASSLVQQGGYTF; cdr3_nt: TGTGCCAGCAGCTTGGTGCAGCAGGGAGGCTACACCTTC
j_call: TRBJ1-6; v_call: TRBV6-4; clone_size: .; cdr3_length: 13; d_call: .; cdr3_aa: CASSDAEGTPLHF; cdr3_nt: TGTGCCAGCAGTGACGCAGAGGGAACACCCCTCCACTTT
j_call: TRBJ2-2; v_call: TRBV6-1; clone_size: once; cdr3_length: 19; d_call: TRBD1; cdr3_aa: CASSGAGTGGKANTGELFF; cdr3_nt: TGTGCCAGCAGTGGCGCCGGGACAGGGGGCAAGGCGAACACCGGGGAGCTGTTTTTT
j_call: TRBJ1-1; v_call: TRBV7-2; clone_size: .; cdr3_length: 15; d_call: .; cdr3_aa: CASSLYTGEGTEAFF; cdr3_nt: TGTGCCAGCAGCTTATATACGGGGGAAGGCACTGAAGCTTTCTTT
j_call: TRBJ2-1; v_call: TRBV7-8; clone_size: few; cdr3_length: 16; d_call: TRBD2; cdr3_aa: CASSLSPSGARNEQFF; cdr3_nt: TGTGCCAGCAGCTTATCGCCTAGCGGGGCCAGAAATGAGCAGTTCTTC
j_call: TRBJ1-3; v_call: TRBV11-2; clone_size: .; cdr3_length: 14; d_call: .; cdr3_aa: CASSFSQAGNTIYF; cdr3_nt: TGTGCCAGCAGCTTTAGTCAGGCTGGAAACACCATATATTTT
j_call: TRBJ2-3; v_call: TRBV7-6; clone_size: .; cdr3_length: 17; d_call: TRBD1; cdr3_aa: CASSLATGTGFTNTQYF; cdr3_nt: TGTGCCAGCAGCTTAGCGACCGGGACAGGGTTCACGAATACGCAGTATTTT
j_call: TRBJ2-1; v_call: TRBV28; clone_size: .; cdr3_length: 16; d_call: TRBD1; cdr3_aa: CASSVITGTAYNEQFF; cdr3_nt: TGTGCCAGCAGTGTAATCACCGGGACAGCTTACAATGAGCAGTTCTTC
j_call: TRBJ1-6; v_call: TRBV2; clone_size: .; cdr3_length: 16; d_call: TRBD1; cdr3_aa: CASSRDRRGKRTPLHF; cdr3_nt: TGTGCCAGCAGTCGGGACAGGAGGGGAAAAAGAACACCCCTCCACTTT
j_call: TRBJ2-3; v_call: TRBV21-1; clone_size: .; cdr3_length: 15; d_call: .; cdr3_aa: CASSFPEGAGDTQYF; cdr3_nt: TGTGCCAGCAGCTTTCCAGAGGGCGCCGGGGATACGCAGTATTTT
j_call: TRBJ2-5; v_call: TRBV4-2; clone_size: .; cdr3_length: 16; d_call: TRBD2; cdr3_aa: CASSPGLAGGSETQYF; cdr3_nt: TGTGCCAGCAGCCCGGGACTAGCGGGGGGGTCTGAGACCCAGTACTTC
j_call: TRBJ2-2; v_call: TRBV28; clone_size: .; cdr3_length: 19; d_call: TRBD2; cdr3_aa: CASAAAFLAGGSNTGELFF; cdr3_nt: TGTGCCAGCGCCGCTGCTTTTCTAGCGGGGGGGTCGAACACCGGGGAGCTGTTTTTT
j_call: TRBJ2-3; v_call: TRBV4-2; clone_size: .; cdr3_length: 17; d_call: TRBD2; cdr3_aa: CASSQLTSGGASDTQYF; cdr3_nt: TGTGCCAGCAGCCAATTGACTAGCGGGGGGGCATCGGATACGCAGTATTTT
j_call: TRBJ1-5; v_call: TRBV6-1; clone_size: few; cdr3_length: 15; d_call: .; cdr3_aa: CASSPGGVGNQPQHF; cdr3_nt: TGTGCCAGCAGTCCGGGGGGGGTGGGCAATCAGCCCCAGCATTTT
j_call: TRBJ2-7; v_call: TRBV29-1; clone_size: .; cdr3_length: 14; d_call: TRBD1; cdr3_aa: CSVEENRGTYEQYF; cdr3_nt: TGCAGCGTTGAAGAAAACAGGGGGACCTACGAGCAGTACTTC
j_call: TRBJ1-2; v_call: TRBV19; clone_size: .; cdr3_length: 13; d_call: .; cdr3_aa: CASSTAGNYGYTF; cdr3_nt: TGTGCCAGTAGTACGGCGGGAAACTATGGCTACACCTTC
j_call: TRBJ1-2; v_call: TRBV30; clone_size: .; cdr3_length: 13; d_call: .; cdr3_aa: CAWSVSQDYGYTF; cdr3_nt: TGTGCCTGGAGTGTAAGTCAGGACTATGGCTACACCTTC
j_call: TRBJ2-7; v_call: TRBV9; clone_size: few; cdr3_length: 14; d_call: TRBD1; cdr3_aa: CASSAGTGVYEQYF; cdr3_nt: TGTGCCAGCAGCGCCGGGACAGGGGTATACGAGCAGTACTTC
j_call: TRBJ1-1; v_call: TRBV10-3; clone_size: .; cdr3_length: 14; d_call: TRBD1; cdr3_aa: CAISERQGYTEAFF; cdr3_nt: TGTGCCATCAGTGAGCGACAGGGGTACACTGAAGCTTTCTTT